This is a list of T cell receptor beta chains from one sample in a study of T cell responses to AZD1222 COVID-19 vaccine. Profiled with immunoSEQ multiplex PCR; TCRdb holds only in-frame clones, not every one. In the table there are 100,000 to 120,000 clones, about 95% of which are singletons. Sample: peripheral blood, taken 28 days after the second AZD1222 dose. These receptors were collected from an adult who received the AZD1222 COVID-19 vaccine. Both conserved end residues are part of each CDR3. The D gene is left open where the match is weak. A row's size may be missing; if present it is once, few, many or a size class.

clone size	V gene	J gene	D gene	CDR3 DNA	CDR3 protein
NA	TRBV5-6	TRBJ2-1	TRBD2	TGTGCCAGCAGCTTAGGCGGGGGGACTTACAATGAGCAGTTCTTC	CASSLGGGTYNEQFF
NA	TRBV2	TRBJ2-5	TRBD2	TGTGCCAGCAGTATTAGCGGGACGTACCAAGAGACCCAGTACTTC	CASSISGTYQETQYF
once	TRBV6-5	TRBJ1-2	TRBD1	TGTGCCAGCAGTTACGTCGGGACAGGGGGAGGCTACACCTTC	CASSYVGTGGGYTF
NA	TRBV30	TRBJ1-3	NA	TGTGCCTGGAGGTCCTCGGGGGCCTCTGGAAACACCATATATTTT	CAWRSSGASGNTIYF
NA	TRBV29-1	TRBJ1-1	NA	TGCAGCGCCCAACCGATCTATGAAGCTTTCTTT	CSAQPIYEAFF
NA	TRBV7-2	TRBJ1-2	NA	TGTGCCAGCAGCTGGGGTGGGGGGCATGGCTATGGCTACACCTTC	CASSWGGGHGYGYTF
NA	TRBV2	TRBJ1-1	NA	TGTGCCAGCAGACTGCTGGGGAACACTGAAGCTTTCTTT	CASRLLGNTEAFF
once	TRBV5-4	TRBJ2-2	NA	TGTGCCAGCAGCTTAGCGGACCTCACCGGGGAGCTGTTTTTT	CASSLADLTGELFF
NA	TRBV6-5	TRBJ1-5	NA	TGTGCCAGCCGGCCGGGGAGCAATCAGCCCCAGCATTTT	CASRPGSNQPQHF
NA	TRBV7-9	TRBJ2-7	NA	TGTGCCAGCAGCAACCCCCCGGGGTCCTACGAGCAGTACTTC	CASSNPPGSYEQYF
NA	TRBV7-9	TRBJ2-1	NA	TGTGCCAGCAGCGTAGCGGACAATGAGCAGTTCTTC	CASSVADNEQFF
NA	TRBV7-9	TRBJ2-1	NA	TGTGCCAGCAGCTCCGACTCCTCCGGCTACAATGAGCAGTTCTTC	CASSSDSSGYNEQFF
once	TRBV7-6	TRBJ2-7	NA	TGTGCCAGCAGCTCCCGTTGGCGGTCGAGCTCCTACGAGCAGTACTTC	CASSSRWRSSSYEQYF
NA	TRBV10-2	TRBJ1-2	NA	TGCGCCAGCAGTGAGGCCCCTCCAGTAGATGGCTACACCTTC	CASSEAPPVDGYTF
NA	TRBV19	TRBJ1-6	TRBD1	TGTGCCAGTAGTATAGGAGTCCGCGGGACAGAAAATTCACCCCTCCACTTT	CASSIGVRGTENSPLHF
NA	TRBV6-5	TRBJ1-4	NA	TGTGCCAGCAGTTATTTTGGCGATCGGAAAACAAAACTGTTTTTT	CASSYFGDRKTKLFF
NA	TRBV5-1	TRBJ1-4	NA	TGCGCCAGCACCTATACATCGGGATTAAGGAATGAAAAACTGTTTTTT	CASTYTSGLRNEKLFF
NA	TRBV5-5	TRBJ1-6	TRBD1	TGTGCCAGCAACCATGATGGACAGGGGCATTCACCCCTCCACTTT	CASNHDGQGHSPLHF
NA	TRBV27	TRBJ2-5	NA	TGTGCCAGCAGTTTATATAGGTACCAAGAGACCCAGTACTTC	CASSLYRYQETQYF
NA	TRBV5-5	TRBJ2-7	NA	TGTGCCAGCAGTCTCTCTCGGTACGAGCAGTACTTC	CASSLSRYEQYF
NA	TRBV10-3	TRBJ1-1	NA	TGTGCCATCAGTGCAACCCTAGGTGGATGGAACACTGAAGCTTTCTTT	CAISATLGGWNTEAFF
NA	TRBV5-5	TRBJ2-7	TRBD2	TGTGCCAGCAGCCGGGGGGGTATATCCTACGAGCAGTACTTC	CASSRGGISYEQYF
NA	TRBV19	TRBJ2-7	TRBD1	TGTGCCAGTAGTGCCCAGACAGGGGCTAAACCCTCGTTC	CASSAQTGAKPSF